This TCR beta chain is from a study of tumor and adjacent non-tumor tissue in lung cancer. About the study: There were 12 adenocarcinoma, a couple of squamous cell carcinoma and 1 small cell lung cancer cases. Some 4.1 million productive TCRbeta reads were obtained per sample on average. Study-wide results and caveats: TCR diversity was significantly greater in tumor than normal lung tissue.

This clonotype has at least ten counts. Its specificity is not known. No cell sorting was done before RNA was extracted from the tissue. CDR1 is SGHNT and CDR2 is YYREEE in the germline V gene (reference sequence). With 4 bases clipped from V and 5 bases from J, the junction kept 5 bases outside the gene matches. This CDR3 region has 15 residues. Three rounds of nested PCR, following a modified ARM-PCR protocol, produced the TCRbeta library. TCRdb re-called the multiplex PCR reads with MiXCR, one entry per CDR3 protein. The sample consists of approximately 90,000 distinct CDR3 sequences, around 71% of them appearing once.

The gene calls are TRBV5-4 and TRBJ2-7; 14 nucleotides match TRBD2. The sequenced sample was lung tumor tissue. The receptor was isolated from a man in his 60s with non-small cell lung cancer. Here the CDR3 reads CASSPPGLAGDEQYF. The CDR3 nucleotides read TGTGCCAGCAGCCCCCCGGGACTAGCGGGAGACGAGCAGTACTTC.